The 30 T cell receptor beta chains below come from one sample, sequenced in a study of T cells in localized non-small cell lung cancer. Repertoires were generated with immunoSEQ multiplex PCR, while TCRdb's copy carries only in-frame clones and drops some. The sample consists of some 33,000 clones, around three quarters of them appearing once. Material: peripheral blood, obtained before any cancer treatment. The receptors come from an older male donor with stage III squamous cell lung carcinoma.

The chain uses TRBV27 and TRBJ1-1; D perhaps matches TRBD1 (5 bases). The CDR3 has 15 amino acids. The germline CDR1 and CDR2 sequences are MNHEY and SMNVEV (reference sequence). Trimming removed 4 bases at V and 1 base at J, with 13 bases between. CDR3 DNA sequence: TGTGCCAGCAGTTCCTCAGGGCGCGGGAACACTGAAGCTTTCTTT. Translation gives CASSSSGRGNTEAFF.

V usage is TRBV6-1 and J usage is TRBJ2-1; D possibly corresponds to TRBD2 (6 bases). V was cut by 7 bases and J by 0 bases, with 10 bases left in between. This CDR3 has 14 amino acids. The germline V gene has CDR1 MNHNS and CDR2 SASEGT. The CDR3 coding sequence is TGTGCCAGCAAACGGGAGCCCTCCTACAATGAGCAGTTCTTC. Amino acid sequence: CASKREPSYNEQFF.

The chain couples TRBV7-9 to TRBJ1-2; D perhaps matches TRBD1 (5 bases). The germline gives CDR1 SEHNR, CDR2 FQNEAQ (reference sequence). Trimming took 1 base from V and 0 from J, leaving 12 bases between them. This CDR3 has 16 residues. The CDR3 sequence is CASSLVETAANYGYTF. CDR3 sequence (DNA): TGTGCCAGCAGCTTAGTTGAGACAGCGGCTAACTATGGCTACACCTTC.

The chain uses TRBV11-2 and TRBJ2-3; maybe TRBD2 (6 bases). CDR3 size: 16 residues. In germline, CDR1 is SGHAT, CDR2 FQNNGV. Trimming took off 4 bases at V and 3 bases at J, with 17 bases between the two ends. The CDR3 DNA sequence: TGTGCCAGCAGCTGGGGGGACCGGAGGAGGACAGATACGCAGTATTTT. Encoded protein: CASSWGDRRRTDTQYF.

The chain recombines TRBV28 with TRBJ1-1, with a weak D call TRBD1 (5 bases). In germline, CDR1 is MDHEN, CDR2 SYDVKM. The CDR3 covers 13 residues. V was cut by 6 bases and J by 3 bases, with 11 bases left in between. The CDR3 region is CASRHPGYTEAFF. CDR3 coding DNA: TGTGCCAGCAGGCATCCAGGGTACACTGAAGCTTTCTTT. Looking up the rest from reference TRBV28 and TRBJ1-1 gives the full variable domain: DVKVTQSSRYLVKRTGEKVFLECVQDMDHENMFWYRQDPGLGLRLIYFSYDVKMKEKGDIPEGYSVSREKKERFSLILESASTNQTSMYLCASRHPGYTEAFFGQGTRLTVV.

The chain is built from TRBV5-4 and TRBJ2-7; 7 nucleotides line up with TRBD1. The germline CDR1 and CDR2 sequences are SGHNT and YYREEE (reference sequence). This CDR3 is built from 15 residues. The V segment lost 4 bases and the J segment 4 bases; nucleotides outside the gene matches: 11. The CDR3 region has the DNA TGTGCCAGCAGCCATGTGACAGGGAAGGCATACGAGCAGTACTTC. Protein product: CASSHVTGKAYEQYF. The full variable domain, with the rest looked up from reference TRBV5-4 and TRBJ2-7, is ETGVTQSPTHLIKTRGQQVTLRCSSQSGHNTVSWYQQALGQGPQFIFQYYREEENGRGNFPPRFSGLQFPNYSSELNVNALELDDSALYLCASSHVTGKAYEQYFGPGTRLTVT.

The chain links TRBV5-4 to TRBJ1-1, with 7 nucleotides matching TRBD1. The V gene end was trimmed by 0 bases and the J gene end by 4 bases; junction bases not matched to a gene: 12. This CDR3 has 17 residues. Germline CDR1 reads SGHNT; CDR2 reads YYREEE (reference sequence). CDR3 sequence: CASSLGGTVQGSTEAFF. In nucleotides, the CDR3 is TGTGCCAGCAGCTTGGGGGGGACAGTCCAGGGTAGCACTGAAGCTTTCTTT.

This clone was recorded once. The CDR3 here is CASSQSAGTDTQYF. CDR3 nucleotide sequence: TGCGCCAGCAGCCAATCGGCAGGGACAGATACGCAGTATTTT. V and J are TRBV4-3 and TRBJ2-3, with D perhaps TRBD1 (5 bases). Per the germline V gene, CDR1 is LGHNA and CDR2 is YSLEER. The V gene lost 2 bases and the J gene lost 3 bases, with 9 bases spanning the gap. This CDR3 spans 14 amino acids.

This chain joins TRBV15 and TRBJ1-6, with 8 bases lining up with TRBD1. Germline CDR1 is LNHNV and CDR2 is YYDKDF (reference sequence). Trimming cost V 3 bases and J 7 bases; bases outside gene matches: 2. This CDR3 region has 14 residues. CDR3 region: CATSSSGGNSPLHF. The CDR3 nucleotides read TGTGCCACCAGCAGCTCAGGGGGCAATTCACCCCTCCACTTT.

V gene TRBV9 combines with J gene TRBJ1-5; D uncertain. V gave up 0 bases and J gave up 4 bases, with 5 bases separating them. CDR1 SGDLS and CDR2 YYNGEE come from the germline V gene. The CDR3 extends over 13 amino acids. CDR3 sequence reads: CASSVDWNQPQHF. The CDR3 region has the DNA TGTGCCAGCAGCGTAGACTGGAATCAGCCCCAGCATTTT.

This chain connects TRBV7-2 to TRBJ1-2; TRBD1 aligns across 7 bases. Germline lookup yields CDR1 SGHTA and CDR2 FQGNSA. The V segment lost 5 bases and the J segment 4 bases; nucleotides outside the gene matches: 13. The CDR3 is 16 amino acids. The CDR3 loop is CASSPRTGPEAYGYTF. DNA for the CDR3: TGTGCCAGCAGCCCTAGGACAGGACCCGAAGCCTATGGCTACACCTTC.

The V call is TRBV6-1, the J call TRBJ1-5, with D maybe TRBD1 (5 bases). The CDR3 consists of 14 residues. Germline CDR1 reads MNHNS; CDR2 reads SASEGT. V was shortened by 4 bases and J by 4 bases, with 11 bases between the two germline ends. The CDR3 DNA sequence: TGTGCCAGCAGTGTCAGTGGGGGGAATCAGCCCCAGCATTTT. Translation gives CASSVSGGNQPQHF.

This chain links TRBV5-4 with TRBJ2-7; 7 bases fit TRBD2. The junction had 7 bases not matched to a gene; V was cut back by 2 bases and J by 2 bases. Looked up from germline, CDR1 is SGHNT and CDR2 is YYREEE (reference sequence). CDR3 length: 15 amino acids. CDR3 bases: TGTGCCAGCAGCTTTCCCGGGACTACAACCTACGAGCAGTACTTC. Translating it yields CASSFPGTTTYEQYF.

V is TRBV6-6 and J is TRBJ1-5; D not resolved. Germline assignment: CDR1 MNHNY and CDR2 SVGAGI (reference sequence). V lost 0 bases to trimming and J lost 7 bases, with 7 bases between them. This CDR3 contains 13 residues. CDR3 sequence reads: CASSYSPGQPQHF. CDR3 DNA sequence: TGTGCCAGCAGTTACTCACCGGGGCAGCCCCAGCATTTT.

V gene TRBV7-9 combines with J gene TRBJ1-2; D not certain. The V and J ends lost 5 bases and 7 bases respectively, with 14 bases between them. This CDR3 is built from 13 residues. The germline gives CDR1 SEHNR, CDR2 FQNEAQ (reference sequence). As DNA, the CDR3 is TGTGCCAGCAGCCGTCCCCGTGAGCCTGGCTACACCTTC. Amino acid sequence: CASSRPREPGYTF.

The CDR3, as DNA: TGTGCCAGTAGTATTACAGGGGTGTATAATTCACCCCTCCACTTT. Encoded protein: CASSITGVYNSPLHF. This chain joins TRBV19 and TRBJ1-6; 7 nucleotides match TRBD1. The CDR3 runs 15 residues. V dropped 3 bases and J dropped 4; count of bases not matched to a gene: 3. The V gene's germline CDR1 is LNHDA and CDR2 SQIVND (reference sequence).

This clone has a single count. The chain couples TRBV5-1 to TRBJ1-2; D unresolved. CDR3 length: 12 residues. Germline V gene sequence: CDR1 SGHRS, CDR2 YFSETQ. The V gene lost 4 bases and the J gene lost 4 bases, with 8 bases spanning the gap. CDR3 protein: CASSAEFYGYTF. Written as DNA, the CDR3 is TGCGCCAGCAGCGCAGAGTTCTATGGCTACACCTTC.

This sequence joins TRBV5-4 and TRBJ2-1, with TRBD2 matching over 9 bases. V gave up 0 bases and J gave up 9 bases; unmatched junction bases: 1. The CDR3 loop spans 13 amino acids. From germline, CDR1 is SGHNT and CDR2 YYREEE (reference sequence). Written as DNA, the CDR3 is TGTGCCAGCAGCTTGGTTAGCGGGGGTGAGCAGTTCTTC. It specifies CASSLVSGGEQFF.

This clone was seen a handful of times. This chain uses TRBV10-3 with TRBJ1-1; the match to TRBD1 covers 9 bases. The germline CDR1 and CDR2 sequences are ENHRY and SYGVKD. Trimming cost V 3 bases and J 7 bases; bases outside gene matches: 6. The CDR3 covers 14 residues. For the CDR3, the DNA is TGTGCCATCAGTGATTGGGACAGGGAGGATGAAGCTTTCTTT. Protein product: CAISDWDREDEAFF.

The CDR3 loop reads CASSLAGGSSEQYF. The CDR3 coding sequence is TGTGCCAGCAGCTTGGCCGGGGGATCTAGTGAGCAGTACTTC. V gene TRBV5-4 combines with J gene TRBJ2-7; perhaps TRBD2 as D (6 bases). Germline CDR1 SGHNT, CDR2 YYREEE (reference sequence). This CDR3 region has 14 residues. V lost 0 bases and J 7 bases, leaving 14 bases between the germline ends. The complete variable domain, with remaining parts taken from reference TRBV5-4 and TRBJ2-7, reads ETGVTQSPTHLIKTRGQQVTLRCSSQSGHNTVSWYQQALGQGPQFIFQYYREEENGRGNFPPRFSGLQFPNYSSELNVNALELDDSALYLCASSLAGGSSEQYFGPGTRLTVT.

V usage is TRBV6-5 and J usage is TRBJ1-1; D gene unclear. Germline CDR1 reads MNHEY; CDR2 reads SVGAGI. This CDR3 is built from 13 residues. The V and J ends lost 1 base and 1 base respectively, with 4 bases between them. The CDR3 nucleotides read TGTGCCAGCAGTTACTATCAGAACACTGAAGCTTTCTTT. Translation gives CASSYYQNTEAFF.

The rearrangement joins TRBV29-1 to TRBJ2-4; D gene uncertain. V was clipped by 0 bases and J by 3 bases, with 12 bases between them. In germline, CDR1 is SQVTM, CDR2 ANQGSEA. The length of the CDR3 is 15 residues. The CDR3: CSVEDLDRNKNIQYF. In DNA, the CDR3 is TGCAGCGTTGAAGACCTGGACCGAAACAAAAACATTCAGTACTTC.

The chain carries TRBV7-8 and TRBJ1-3; no clear D gene. Germline V gene sequence: CDR1 SGHVS, CDR2 FQNEAQ. V gave up 6 bases and J gave up 0 bases, with 9 bases separating them. The CDR3 is made up of 14 amino acids. The CDR3 DNA reads as TGTGCCAGCAGTGATGAGGACTCTGGAAACACCATATATTTT. This gives the protein CASSDEDSGNTIYF. The variable domain in full, completed from reference TRBV7-8 and TRBJ1-3, reads GAGVSQSPRYKVAKRGQDVALRCDPISGHVSLFWYQQALGQGPEFLTYFQNEAQLDKSGLPSDRFFAERPEGSVSTLKIQRTQQEDSAVYLCASSDEDSGNTIYFGEGSWLTVV.

This clone appeared a single time. The V call is TRBV7-9, the J call TRBJ2-3, with 7 nucleotides matching TRBD2. Germline-derived CDR1 and CDR2 are SEHNR and FQNEAQ (reference sequence). The length of the CDR3 is 14 residues. V lost 3 bases and J lost 3; bases outside the gene matches: 3. CDR3 bases: TGTGCCAGCAGCTTTGGACTAGGTACAGATACGCAGTATTTT. It yields the protein CASSFGLGTDTQYF.

The chain uses TRBV11-2 and TRBJ1-4, with D uncertain. Trimming cost V 0 bases and J 7 bases, with 15 bases left between them. CDR1 SGHAT and CDR2 FQNNGV come from the germline V gene. The CDR3 runs to 16 residues. The CDR3: CASSLDLPPAGEKLFF. The CDR3 DNA reads as TGTGCCAGCAGCTTAGATTTACCACCCGCAGGTGAAAAACTGTTTTTT.

CDR3 region: CASRLQGDRTYEQYF. CDR3 sequence (DNA): TGTGCCAGCAGACTTCAGGGGGACAGAACCTACGAGCAGTACTTC. This chain joins TRBV28 and TRBJ2-7, with 7 positions matching TRBD1. This CDR3 is 15 amino acids long. With 6 bases clipped from V and 2 bases from J, the junction kept 10 bases outside the gene matches. Germline CDR1 MDHEN, CDR2 SYDVKM.

This clone was seen only once. The J gene is TRBJ2-1, the V gene TRBV27; 7 bases line up with TRBD1. This CDR3 contains 14 residues. With 6 bases clipped from V and 4 bases from J, the junction kept 6 bases outside the gene matches. CDR1 is MNHEY, CDR2 SMNVEV, per germline (reference sequence). This chain's CDR3 is CASSRGRGYNEQFF. CDR3 sequence (DNA): TGTGCCAGCAGCCGTGGCAGGGGGTACAATGAGCAGTTCTTC.

V is TRBV10-3 and J is TRBJ1-2; TRBD1 is a possible D gene (5 bases). Trimming pared 3 bases from V and 4 bases from J, leaving 12 bases between. Germline V gene lookup returns CDR1 ENHRY and CDR2 SYGVKD. The CDR3 sequence is 14 residues long. The CDR3 DNA reads TGTGCCATCAGTGACCAAGCGGGGGTCTATGGCTACACCTTC. It yields the protein CAISDQAGVYGYTF.

The chain links TRBV6-5 to TRBJ2-5; D unclear. With 2 bases removed from V and 4 bases from J, the gap between germline ends came to 11 bases. This CDR3 is built from 14 residues. Germline lookup yields CDR1 MNHEY and CDR2 SVGAGI. In DNA, the CDR3 is TGTGCCAGCAGTTACGTCGGCAGGCTAGAGACCCAGTACTTC. This codes for CASSYVGRLETQYF.

The chain recombines TRBV7-2 with TRBJ2-7, with 10 bases matching TRBD2. CDR3 length: 17 amino acids. V trimming: 4 bases; J trimming: 7 bases; junction bases outside the gene matches: 16. The germline V gene has CDR1 SGHTA and CDR2 FQGNSA. The CDR3 here is CASSSQPSGGALTEQYF. The CDR3 coding sequence is TGTGCCAGCAGCTCCCAACCTAGCGGGGGTGCTTTGACAGAGCAGTACTTC.